This T cell receptor (beta chain) was sequenced for a study of T cell responses to AZD1222 COVID-19 vaccine. Germline CDR1 MRHNA, CDR2 SNTAGT. Trimming cost V 6 bases and J 3 bases; bases outside gene matches: 7. CDR3 size: 15 residues. This clone came up once. Produced via immunoSEQ multiplex PCR; TCRdb's table is partial and in-frame only. The sample records 200,000 or so clones, 90% to 95% being singletons. The V and J genes are TRBV6-4 and TRBJ2-3; 9 nucleotides agree with TRBD1. The sample was peripheral blood, taken on day 0 of AZD1222 vaccination. This clonotype was obtained from an adult in good health. CDR3 sequence (DNA): TGTGCCAGCAGATTGACAGGGGGTCTGACAGATACGCAGTATTTT. As protein: CASRLTGGLTDTQYF.